This T cell receptor beta chain originates from a study of shared clonotypes between healthy human individuals. The V and J ends lost 0 bases and 4 bases, in that order; junction bases with no gene match: 3. Germline V gene data show CDR1 as SGHTS and CDR2 as YDEGEE. CDR3 length: 14 amino acids. CD45RO-negative cells were positively selected for CCR7, leaving out terminally differentiated effector memory CD45RA+ cells. The method was immunoSEQ multiplex PCR; TCRdb's version includes in-frame clones alone and lacks a portion of them. This sample has around 2.1 million clones, with 93% found just once.

V usage is TRBV5-8 and J usage is TRBJ1-1; 7 nucleotides align to TRBD1. This receptor was obtained from a man between 18 and 35 years old in good health. Some clones in this sample may be carry-over from other donors' samples. Sequencing was performed on naive CD8+ T cells from PBMCs. The CDR3 spells CASSLGQGFTEAFF. The DNA for the CDR3 is TGTGCCAGCAGCTTGGGACAGGGCTTCACTGAAGCTTTCTTT.